This T cell receptor beta chain was documented in a study of siplizumab effects on memory and regulatory T cells. Repertoires were generated with immunoSEQ multiplex PCR, while TCRdb's copy carries only in-frame clones and drops some. There are 95,000 to 130,000 clones in the sample; roughly 94% occur only once, and roughly 1.5% lies in the top ten. Concerning this clone itself: Its specificity is unknown.

Points from the study as a whole: Tregs that proliferated in siplizumab cultures did not have their suppressive function confirmed. Relative to controls at roughly 30%, mappable alloreactive CD4+ clones exhibited a mean Treg-derived proportion of 68.8% with siplizumab.

This TCR came from a human donor in good health. The source material was non-Treg CD4+ T cells sorted from blood.

The CDR3 is CASSSDRGRVRELFF. For the CDR3, the DNA is TGTGCCAGCAGCTCCGACAGGGGGCGAGTGAGGGAGCTGTTTTTT. V is TRBV7-3 and J is TRBJ2-2, with TRBD1 matching 10 bases. There are 15 residues in the CDR3. V lost 4 bases to trimming and J lost 9 bases; unmatched junction nucleotides: 8. The germline V gene encodes CDR1 SGHTA and CDR2 FQGTGA.